The rows below give T cell receptor beta chains drawn from one sample of a study of beta chain features in type 1 diabetes. Profiling relied on immunoSEQ multiplex PCR, and the TCRdb table lists in-frame clones only, not all of them. The table includes roughly 400,000 clones, around a tenth detected once. The sample consisted of central memory CD4+ T cells from blood. The receptors derive from a man aged 25-40 years with type 1 diabetes. The CDR3 runs from the conserved cysteine through the conserved F or W. The D gene is left open where the match is weak. Some rows mark clone size as missing; the rest say once, few, many or name a class of expanded clone.

j_call: TRBJ2-1; d_call: TRBD2; clone_size: .; v_call: TRBV5-1; cdr3_aa: CASSPAGTSGTSSYNEQFF; cdr3_nt: TGCGCCAGCAGCCCAGCCGGGACTAGCGGGACCAGCTCCTACAATGAGCAGTTCTTC
j_call: TRBJ2-7; d_call: .; clone_size: few; v_call: TRBV5-1; cdr3_aa: CASSDTYEQYF; cdr3_nt: TGCGCCAGCAGCGACACCTACGAGCAGTACTTC
j_call: TRBJ1-2; d_call: .; clone_size: few; v_call: TRBV10-3; cdr3_aa: CATGRGAQAYGYTF; cdr3_nt: TGTGCCACCGGACGGGGGGCGCAGGCCTATGGCTACACCTTC
j_call: TRBJ1-5; d_call: TRBD1; clone_size: few; v_call: TRBV15; cdr3_aa: CATTGTGGWDQPQHF; cdr3_nt: TGTGCCACCACTGGGACAGGGGGGTGGGATCAGCCCCAGCATTTT
j_call: TRBJ2-7; d_call: .; clone_size: few; v_call: TRBV10-3; cdr3_aa: CASCTSLSYEQYF; cdr3_nt: TGTGCCTCCTGCACTAGCCTCTCCTACGAGCAGTACTTC
j_call: TRBJ2-7; d_call: TRBD1; clone_size: .; v_call: TRBV4-1; cdr3_aa: CASSRTGTARYEQYF; cdr3_nt: TGTGCCAGCAGCCGCACCGGGACAGCGAGGTACGAGCAGTACTTC
j_call: TRBJ2-5; d_call: TRBD2; clone_size: .; v_call: TRBV9; cdr3_aa: CASSVTGGPPETQYF; cdr3_nt: TGTGCCAGCAGCGTAACGGGAGGGCCCCCGGAGACCCAGTACTTC
j_call: TRBJ1-5; d_call: .; clone_size: .; v_call: TRBV28; cdr3_aa: CASSFGQYQPQHF; cdr3_nt: TGTGCCAGCAGTTTCGGACAGTATCAGCCCCAGCATTTT
j_call: TRBJ2-7; d_call: TRBD1; clone_size: few; v_call: TRBV27; cdr3_aa: CASSRRTGVYEQYF; cdr3_nt: TGTGCCAGCAGCCGCCGGACAGGGGTCTACGAGCAGTACTTC
j_call: TRBJ2-3; d_call: .; clone_size: .; v_call: TRBV7-8; cdr3_aa: CASSTHPGADTQYF; cdr3_nt: TGTGCCAGCAGCACCCACCCGGGGGCAGATACGCAGTATTTT
j_call: TRBJ2-3; d_call: .; clone_size: .; v_call: TRBV4-2; cdr3_aa: CASSPVSVADTQYF; cdr3_nt: TGTGCCAGCAGCCCCGTTAGTGTCGCAGATACGCAGTATTTT